The 21 T cell receptor beta chains given below trace back to one sample, sequenced in a study of blood T cell repertoires in COVID-19. Profiling relied on immunoSEQ multiplex PCR, and the TCRdb table lists in-frame clones only, not all of them. Found here are over 200,000 clones, roughly 87% of them singletons; the top ten hold about a tenth. The sequenced sample was PBMCs or T cells enriched from blood (not recorded which). The source is a young man who had recovered from COVID-19.

The V and J genes are TRBV7-6 and TRBJ2-5; possibly TRBD2 for D (6 bases). Germline assignment: CDR1 SGHVS and CDR2 FNYEAQ. The CDR3 runs to 16 residues. With 2 bases removed from V and 0 bases from J, the gap between germline ends came to 13 bases. CDR3: CASSLWPGDNQETQYF. In nucleotides, the CDR3 is TGTGCCAGCAGCTTATGGCCGGGGGATAACCAAGAGACCCAGTACTTC.

V usage is TRBV2 and J usage is TRBJ2-3; 10 positions match TRBD2. The CDR3 has 17 residues. CDR1 SNHLY and CDR2 FYNNEI come from the germline V gene. With V trimmed by 7 bases and J by 3 bases, 13 bases remained unmatched. The DNA of the CDR3 is TGTGCCAGCATCCTCTTTGTAGCGGGGGGTTTAACAGATACGCAGTATTTT. Translated: CASILFVAGGLTDTQYF.

The chain carries TRBV6-2 or TRBV6-3 and TRBJ2-7; D not resolved. V lost 0 bases and J lost 6, with 6 bases in between. CDR1 and CDR2 from the germline V gene are MNHEY and SVGEGT. The CDR3 covers 12 residues. This CDR3 is CASSYSISEQYF. CDR3 nucleotides: TGTGCCAGCAGTTACTCGATTAGCGAGCAGTACTTC.

The CDR3 DNA reads TGTGCCAGCAGCTATACTAGCGGTACCTACAATGAGCAGTTCTTC. It encodes CASSYTSGTYNEQFF. The V and J genes are TRBV7-8 and TRBJ2-1; TRBD2 agrees at 8 bases. Looked up from germline, CDR1 is SGHVS and CDR2 is FQNEAQ. The CDR3 extends over 15 amino acids. Unmatched junction bases numbered 4, after V lost 4 bases and J lost 2 bases.

The CDR3 spells CAIYYGQTSTDTQYF. CDR3 in DNA: TGTGCCATCTACTACGGACAGACTAGCACAGATACGCAGTATTTT. The J gene is TRBJ2-3, the V gene TRBV6-5, with D possibly being TRBD1 (6 bases). Trimming cost V 10 bases and J 0 bases, with 17 bases left between them. The CDR3 has 15 amino acids. CDR1 is MNHEY, CDR2 SVGAGI, per germline.

The chain employs TRBV4-1 and TRBJ2-7; 7 bases are a match to TRBD2. The CDR3 spans 14 residues. Losses at the gene ends were 1 base for V and 7 bases for J; bases not matched to a gene: 7. Germline loops: CDR1 MGHRA, CDR2 YSYEKL. In DNA form, the CDR3 reads TGCGCCAGCAGCCAAGTGGGCGGGAGCCGGGAGCAGTACTTC. Encoded protein: CASSQVGGSREQYF.

This clone was recorded once. V and J are TRBV14 and TRBJ1-2; possible D gene TRBD1, 6 bases. Trimming took 3 bases from V and 4 from J, leaving 9 bases between them. The CDR3 is made up of 13 amino acids. The germline V gene encodes CDR1 SGHDN and CDR2 FVKESK. CDR3 DNA: TGTGCCAGCAGCCAGGGGGGGGCCTATGGCTACACCTTC. Its protein is CASSQGGAYGYTF.

The count of this clone is one. The CDR3 nucleotides read TGTGCCAGCAGTTTTGTGGGACAGGGCCGCACAGATACGCAGTATTTT. Translating gives CASSFVGQGRTDTQYF. The V call is TRBV28, the J call TRBJ2-3; 9 positions agree with TRBD1. The trim removed 3 bases at V and 1 base at J, leaving 5 bases unmatched. Germline V gene lookup returns CDR1 MDHEN and CDR2 SYDVKM. The CDR3 is 16 amino acids. Full variable domain (outside the CDR3, taken from reference TRBV28 and TRBJ2-3): DVKVTQSSRYLVKRTGEKVFLECVQDMDHENMFWYRQDPGLGLRLIYFSYDVKMKEKGDIPEGYSVSREKKERFSLILESASTNQTSMYLCASSFVGQGRTDTQYFGPGTRLTVL.

The chain couples TRBV6-4 to TRBJ1-4; D is undetermined. The germline gives CDR1 MRHNA, CDR2 SNTAGT. Trimming took off 10 bases at V and 5 bases at J, with 14 bases between the two ends. The CDR3 consists of 13 residues. For the CDR3, the DNA is TGTGCCACCCGTCGGGAGAGGAATGAAAAACTGTTTTTT. It specifies CATRRERNEKLFF.

The rearrangement uses TRBV14 and TRBJ1-2; no clear D. The V end lost 6 bases, the J end lost 0 bases, and 8 bases lay between the germline ends. This CDR3 is built from 13 residues. CDR1 is SGHDN and CDR2 is FVKESK in the germline V gene. The CDR3 region has the DNA TGTGCCAGCAGGCCCATAGCTAACTATGGCTACACCTTC. Translation gives CASRPIANYGYTF. Combining the CDR3 with reference TRBV14 and TRBJ1-2 gives the whole variable domain EAGVTQFPSHSVIEKGQTVTLRCDPISGHDNLYWYRRVMGKEIKFLLHFVKESKQDESGMPNNRFLAERTGGTYSTLKVQPAELEDSGVYFCASRPIANYGYTFGSGTRLTVV.

V and J are TRBV6-2 or TRBV6-3 and TRBJ1-2; TRBD1 matches at 9 bases. Looked up from germline, CDR1 is MNHEY and CDR2 is SVGEGT. After removal of 2 bases from V and 6 bases from J, the junction contained 7 bases not matched to a gene. The CDR3 is 15 amino acids. CDR3 region: CASSYRTGGLDGYTF. As DNA, the CDR3 is TGTGCCAGCAGTTACCGCACAGGGGGCCTAGATGGCTACACCTTC.

This chain joins TRBV10-2 and TRBJ2-1; TRBD2 aligns across 12 bases. From germline, CDR1 is WSHSY and CDR2 SAAADI. Losses at the gene ends were 0 bases for V and 6 bases for J; bases not matched to a gene: 12. The CDR3 spans 19 residues. The CDR3 here is CASSESTHGKTSGSNEQFF. In nucleotides, the CDR3 is TGCGCCAGCAGTGAGTCGACTCATGGGAAGACTAGCGGGAGCAATGAGCAGTTCTTC.

The chain recombines TRBV11-2 with TRBJ1-5; a possible D gene is TRBD1 (5 bases). Germline V lookup: CDR1 SGHAT, CDR2 FQNNGV. This CDR3 is 15 amino acids long. Deletions cut 3 bases from V and 5 bases from J, with 14 bases between. In DNA form, the CDR3 reads TGTGCCAGCAGCTTGGACTCCGGGACTTATCAGCCCCAGCATTTT. Residues: CASSLDSGTYQPQHF.

The J gene is TRBJ2-7, the V gene TRBV11-2, with D possibly matching TRBD1 (6 bases). The CDR3 is 15 residues long. V lost 4 bases and J lost 2, with 15 bases in between. CDR1 is SGHAT, CDR2 FQNNGV, per germline. The CDR3 coding sequence is TGTGCCAGCAGCTCTCTCCGGGACAAAACCTACGAGCAGTACTTC. Protein product: CASSSLRDKTYEQYF.

This clone was counted once. This chain connects TRBV3-1 (or the pseudogene TRBV3-2) to TRBJ2-1; 8 bases map to TRBD2. Per the germline V gene, CDR1 is LGHDT and CDR2 is YNNKEL (reference sequence). V lost 2 bases and J lost 9; bases outside the gene matches: 6. The CDR3 runs 14 residues. The chain's CDR3 is CASSQPGLGSEQFF. The DNA for the CDR3 is TGTGCCAGCAGCCAACCGGGACTAGGAAGTGAGCAGTTCTTC.

The chain is built from TRBV3-1 (or the pseudogene TRBV3-2) and TRBJ2-7; D not certain. Trimming pared 1 base from V and 0 bases from J, leaving 13 bases between. Germline loops: CDR1 LGHDT, CDR2 YNNKEL (reference sequence). CDR3 size: 16 residues. CDR3 in amino acids: CASSQALGLSSYEQYF. CDR3 nucleotides: TGTGCCAGCAGCCAAGCCCTGGGCCTTAGCTCCTACGAGCAGTACTTC.

The V and J genes are TRBV7-9 and TRBJ1-3; D is unresolved. Trimming removed 5 bases at V and 0 bases at J, with 11 bases between. CDR3 length: 15 residues. Germline-derived CDR1 and CDR2 are SEHNR and FQNEAQ (reference sequence). The CDR3: CASSGSGFSGNTIYF. In nucleotides, the CDR3 is TGTGCCAGCAGCGGCTCAGGCTTCTCTGGAAACACCATATATTTT.

The chain recombines TRBV30 with TRBJ1-6; TRBD1 is a possible D gene (6 bases). This CDR3 has 14 amino acids. V lost 3 bases and J 10 bases, leaving 16 bases between the germline ends. Germline CDR1 reads GTSNPN; CDR2 reads SVGIG (reference sequence). CDR3 sequence reads: CAWSTTGLESPLHF. The DNA for the CDR3 is TGTGCCTGGAGCACCACAGGGCTCGAATCACCCCTCCACTTT.

This clone was counted a single time. The J gene is TRBJ1-2, the V gene TRBV5-1, with unresolved D. CDR1 SGHRS and CDR2 YFSETQ come from the germline V gene. V lost 4 bases, J lost 13 bases, and 20 bases lay in between. The CDR3 extends over 13 amino acids. The CDR3 reads CASSPDLPGVSTF. DNA of the CDR3: TGCGCCAGCAGCCCGGATCTCCCCGGGGTATCCACCTTC.

The rearrangement links TRBV6-5 to TRBJ2-7; a possible D gene is TRBD2 (6 bases). CDR3 size: 15 residues. The germline V gene has CDR1 MNHEY and CDR2 SVGAGI. V was pared by 2 bases and J by 1 base, with 12 bases between. Written as DNA, the CDR3 is TGTGCCAGCAGTTACGTGGGACTTCAATCCTACGAGCAGTACTTC. Translation: CASSYVGLQSYEQYF.

The chain is built from TRBV9 and TRBJ2-2; no clear D gene. V lost 0 bases and J lost 6, with 15 bases in between. In germline, CDR1 is SGDLS, CDR2 YYNGEE. The CDR3 totals 16 residues. The DNA of the CDR3 is TGTGCCAGCAGCGTAGCCCACCCAGGCCCCGCCGGGGAGCTGTTTTTT. Its protein is CASSVAHPGPAGELFF.